This is a list of T cell receptor beta chains from one sample in a study of blood T cells in healthy people across ages. One entry per CDR3 protein results from TCRdb running MiXCR on the 5' RACE reads. This table has 650,000 to 900,000 distinct CDR3 sequences, 62% appearing once. Sequenced input: blood. These receptor sequences come from a young man in good health. Each CDR3 is given without its conserved first and last residue. Each record gives: V gene, J gene, clone size, CDR3 protein. Some rows have no size entry. The others give once, few or many, or a class for an expanded clone.

v_call: TRBV9; j_call: TRBJ2-1; clone_size: once; cdr3_aa: ASSGGDRAKGKQF
v_call: TRBV20-1; j_call: TRBJ2-7; clone_size: -; cdr3_aa: SARVSGLRAVLDYEQY
v_call: TRBV27; j_call: TRBJ1-1; clone_size: -; cdr3_aa: ASSPLAGALVTEAF
v_call: TRBV5-1; j_call: TRBJ2-1; clone_size: -; cdr3_aa: ASSLVASGGYNEQF
v_call: TRBV10-3; j_call: TRBJ2-1; clone_size: once; cdr3_aa: AISESGGSSYNEQF
v_call: TRBV5-1; j_call: TRBJ2-7; clone_size: -; cdr3_aa: ASNGQLSYEQY
v_call: TRBV14; j_call: TRBJ2-4; clone_size: -; cdr3_aa: ASSRFTGPKNIQY
v_call: TRBV27; j_call: TRBJ2-2; clone_size: -; cdr3_aa: ASSPLDRGTGELF
v_call: TRBV7-2; j_call: TRBJ2-3; clone_size: few; cdr3_aa: ASSLKDATDTQY
v_call: TRBV12-3/TRBV12-4; j_call: TRBJ2-5; clone_size: -; cdr3_aa: ASSHRGQETQY
v_call: TRBV29-1; j_call: TRBJ2-5; clone_size: -; cdr3_aa: SVGTGRGETQY
v_call: TRBV7-9; j_call: TRBJ2-3; clone_size: -; cdr3_aa: ASSSSTRDTNTDTQY
v_call: TRBV10-3; j_call: -; clone_size: once; cdr3_aa: AISESSAGGAYEQY
v_call: TRBV11-2; j_call: TRBJ1-4; clone_size: -; cdr3_aa: ASSLGALNEKLF
v_call: TRBV28; j_call: TRBJ1-6; clone_size: -; cdr3_aa: ASSPTQGVNSPLH
v_call: TRBV6-7; j_call: TRBJ2-3; clone_size: -; cdr3_aa: ASSYPHLGRTDTQY
v_call: TRBV2; j_call: TRBJ1-5; clone_size: -; cdr3_aa: ASMGDSPKPQH
v_call: TRBV7-8; j_call: TRBJ2-1; clone_size: many; cdr3_aa: ASNQVGYEQF
v_call: TRBV10-3; j_call: TRBJ1-2; clone_size: -; cdr3_aa: AIRTALRGYT
v_call: TRBV11-3; j_call: TRBJ1-6; clone_size: once; cdr3_aa: ASSLDLDRGILRTYNSPLH
v_call: TRBV6-1; j_call: TRBJ2-1; clone_size: once; cdr3_aa: ASSDDWPALNNEQF
v_call: TRBV3-1; j_call: TRBJ2-4; clone_size: -; cdr3_aa: ASSSWDRGDKNIQY
v_call: TRBV27; j_call: TRBJ2-1; clone_size: -; cdr3_aa: ASSWDRLYNEQF
v_call: TRBV20-1; j_call: TRBJ2-3; clone_size: once; cdr3_aa: SARNGLDTDTQY
v_call: TRBV7-2; j_call: TRBJ2-5; clone_size: -; cdr3_aa: ASSIQQGTGGKETQY
v_call: TRBV20-1; j_call: TRBJ2-7; clone_size: -; cdr3_aa: SARGDRVSYEQY
v_call: TRBV6-2/TRBV6-3; j_call: TRBJ2-4; clone_size: -; cdr3_aa: ATERGTGDIQY
v_call: TRBV6-5; j_call: TRBJ2-3; clone_size: -; cdr3_aa: ASSYSYRRSTDTQY
v_call: TRBV24-1; j_call: TRBJ2-1; clone_size: -; cdr3_aa: ATSDLLAGGTEQF
v_call: TRBV4-3; j_call: TRBJ1-1; clone_size: few; cdr3_aa: ASSRSGATEAF
v_call: TRBV25-1; j_call: TRBJ1-1; clone_size: once; cdr3_aa: ASSPTAMNTEAF